Listed below are T cell receptor beta chains from one sample, sequenced in a study of long-term antiretroviral therapy in people with HIV. Sequenced by immunoSEQ multiplex PCR; TCRdb stores in-frame clones only, minus some. The sample consists of some 17,000 clones, approximately 80% of them appearing once. The source material was unsorted PBMCs, sampled 0.1 years before starting antiretroviral therapy. The receptors here all came from a man between 18 and 35 years old with HIV. Each CDR3 is given with its conserved first and last residue. The D gene is left open where the match is weak. Clone size is given for some rows only: seen once, a few or many times, or a class if the clone is expanded.

D: NA; length: 15; V: TRBV28; size: NA; J: TRBJ1-2; CDR3: CASRLGDLIRGGYTF; DNA: TGTGCCAGCAGGCTGGGGGACCTGATCCGGGGTGGCTACACCTTC
D: NA; length: 14; V: TRBV7-2; size: once; J: TRBJ2-7; CDR3: CASSFPGATYEQYF; DNA: TGTGCCAGCAGCTTCCCGGGGGCCACCTACGAGCAGTACTTC
D: TRBD1; length: 16; V: TRBV28; size: NA; J: TRBJ1-2; CDR3: CASSLAPGQGNYGYTF; DNA: TGTGCCAGCAGTTTGGCACCGGGACAGGGGAACTATGGCTACACCTTC
D: NA; length: 16; V: TRBV11-2; size: NA; J: TRBJ1-5; CDR3: CASSLGRRNSNQPQHF; DNA: TGTGCCAGCAGCTTGGGGCGCAGAAATAGCAATCAGCCCCAGCATTTT
D: NA; length: 14; V: TRBV4-1; size: few; J: TRBJ1-1; CDR3: CASSHGTRDTEAFF; DNA: TGCGCCAGCAGCCACGGTACGCGGGACACTGAAGCTTTCTTT
D: TRBD2; length: 16; V: TRBV12-5; size: NA; J: TRBJ2-1; CDR3: CASGLVLGEGPNEQFF; DNA: TGTGCTAGTGGTTTGGTACTGGGGGAGGGCCCGAATGAGCAGTTCTTC
D: TRBD2; length: 16; V: TRBV5-1; size: NA; J: TRBJ2-3; CDR3: CASSLVASGSYSTQYF; DNA: TGCGCCAGCAGCTTGGTGGCTAGCGGGAGCTATAGTACGCAGTATTTT
D: NA; length: 11; V: TRBV7-2; size: NA; J: TRBJ2-7; CDR3: CASSLRHEQYF; DNA: TGTGCCAGCAGCTTGAGGCACGAGCAGTACTTC
D: TRBD2; length: 13; V: TRBV4-3; size: few; J: TRBJ2-7; CDR3: CASSPTGGDEQYF; DNA: TGCGCCAGCAGCCCGACGGGAGGGGACGAGCAGTACTTC
D: TRBD1; length: 17; V: TRBV5-1; size: NA; J: TRBJ1-3; CDR3: CASSRTGGGSDGNTIYF; DNA: TGCGCCAGCAGCAGGACAGGGGGCGGTTCGGATGGAAACACCATATATTTT
D: NA; length: 14; V: TRBV27; size: once; J: TRBJ1-1; CDR3: CASSPPGGWTEAFF; DNA: TGTGCCAGCAGTCCGCCGGGAGGGTGGACTGAAGCTTTCTTT
D: NA; length: 14; V: TRBV5-5; size: NA; J: TRBJ2-1; CDR3: CASSPEFRDNEQFF; DNA: TGTGCCAGCAGCCCGGAATTCAGGGACAATGAGCAGTTCTTC
D: NA; length: 12; V: TRBV7-8; size: few; J: TRBJ1-2; CDR3: CASSPLGNGYTF; DNA: TGTGCCAGCAGCCCCTTGGGTAATGGCTACACCTTC
D: TRBD1; length: 15; V: TRBV5-1; size: NA; J: TRBJ2-7; CDR3: CASSAGTASSYEQYF; DNA: TGCGCCAGCAGCGCCGGGACAGCCTCGTCCTACGAGCAGTACTTC
D: NA; length: 15; V: TRBV5-5; size: NA; J: TRBJ1-5; CDR3: CASSLQQGFSQPQHF; DNA: TGTGCCAGCAGCCTGCAACAGGGTTTTAGTCAGCCCCAGCATTTT
D: NA; length: 13; V: TRBV29-1; size: NA; J: TRBJ2-7; CDR3: CSVWGGGGEEQYF; DNA: TGCAGCGTTTGGGGGGGCGGGGGTGAAGAGCAGTACTTC
D: NA; length: 15; V: TRBV7-9; size: medium-sized; J: TRBJ2-3; CDR3: CASSQRTGGTDTQYF; DNA: TGTGCCAGCAGCCAGAGGACGGGGGGCACAGATACGCAGTATTTT
D: NA; length: 14; V: TRBV6-1; size: NA; J: TRBJ1-5; CDR3: CASRRSGDNQPQHF; DNA: TGTGCCAGCAGGAGGTCGGGGGACAATCAGCCCCAGCATTTT
D: NA; length: 12; V: TRBV2; size: NA; J: TRBJ2-5; CDR3: CASSVLQETQYF; DNA: TGTGCCAGCAGTGTGCTACAAGAGACCCAGTACTTC
D: TRBD1; length: 14; V: TRBV19; size: NA; J: TRBJ2-7; CDR3: CASSFRTGVYEQYF; DNA: TGTGCCAGTAGTTTCAGGACAGGGGTGTACGAGCAGTACTTC
D: NA; length: 13; V: TRBV28; size: NA; J: TRBJ2-1; CDR3: CASSRPPGNEQFF; DNA: TGTGCCAGCTCCAGGCCCCCAGGCAATGAGCAGTTCTTC
D: TRBD1; length: 14; V: TRBV9; size: NA; J: TRBJ1-1; CDR3: CASTPRDRATEAFF; DNA: TGTGCCAGCACCCCCAGGGACAGGGCCACTGAAGCTTTCTTT
D: TRBD2; length: 16; V: TRBV15; size: NA; J: TRBJ2-5; CDR3: CATSSPASGKKETQYF; DNA: TGTGCCACCAGCTCGCCGGCTAGCGGAAAAAAAGAGACCCAGTACTTC
D: NA; length: 16; V: TRBV7-9; size: once; J: TRBJ2-7; CDR3: CASSSLGGGTTYEQYF; DNA: TGTGCCAGCAGCTCCCTGGGGGGCGGGACGACCTACGAGCAGTACTTC
D: NA; length: 12; V: TRBV30; size: NA; J: TRBJ1-1; CDR3: CAWSWRNTEAFF; DNA: TGTGCCTGGAGTTGGAGGAACACTGAAGCTTTCTTT
D: NA; length: 15; V: TRBV4-2; size: NA; J: TRBJ2-6; CDR3: CASSQELGEANVLTF; DNA: TGTGCCAGCAGCCAAGAGCTCGGGGAGGCCAACGTCCTGACTTTC
D: TRBD1; length: 16; V: TRBV7-2; size: NA; J: TRBJ1-5; CDR3: CASSLQGGGSNQPQHF; DNA: TGTGCCAGCAGCCTGCAGGGGGGGGGAAGCAATCAGCCCCAGCATTTT
D: NA; length: 16; V: TRBV12-1; size: once; J: TRBJ2-5; CDR3: CASSSGLAGTQETQYF; DNA: TGTGCCAGCAGCTCGGGACTAGCGGGTACTCAAGAGACCCAGTACTTC
D: TRBD2; length: 15; V: TRBV2; size: NA; J: TRBJ2-1; CDR3: CASSWTSGSYNEQFF; DNA: TGTGCCAGCAGTTGGACTAGCGGTTCCTACAATGAGCAGTTCTTC
D: NA; length: 13; V: TRBV4-3; size: NA; J: TRBJ2-1; CDR3: CASSQAGYNEQFF; DNA: TGCGCCAGCAGCCAGGCGGGATACAATGAGCAGTTCTTC
D: NA; length: 16; V: TRBV28; size: NA; J: TRBJ2-5; CDR3: CASSSPEGERAETQYF; DNA: TGTGCCAGCAGTTCCCCTGAGGGGGAGCGGGCAGAGACCCAGTACTTC
D: TRBD2; length: 15; V: TRBV4-3; size: NA; J: TRBJ2-3; CDR3: CASSQNLAGGDTQYF; DNA: TGCGCCAGCAGCCAAAATCTAGCGGGGGGAGATACGCAGTATTTT
D: NA; length: 17; V: TRBV6-1; size: NA; J: TRBJ2-6; CDR3: CASSEGRGTTGANVLTF; DNA: TGTGCCAGCAGTGAAGGTCGGGGAACCACTGGGGCCAACGTCCTGACTTTC
D: TRBD1; length: 15; V: TRBV28; size: NA; J: TRBJ1-5; CDR3: CASGQGEVRNQPQHF; DNA: TGTGCCAGCGGGCAGGGGGAGGTTAGAAATCAGCCCCAGCATTTT
D: TRBD1; length: 13; V: TRBV25-1; size: once; J: TRBJ1-1; CDR3: CASSRQGGTEAFF; DNA: TGTGCCAGCTCTCGACAGGGCGGCACTGAAGCTTTCTTT
D: TRBD1; length: 15; V: TRBV25-1; size: NA; J: TRBJ2-5; CDR3: CASSEWRGGEETQYF; DNA: TGTGCCAGCAGTGAATGGAGAGGGGGCGAAGAGACCCAGTACTTC
D: NA; length: 12; V: TRBV10-3; size: NA; J: TRBJ1-1; CDR3: CAISNLNTEAFF; DNA: TGTGCCATCAGTAATCTGAACACTGAAGCTTTCTTT
D: NA; length: 13; V: TRBV6-5; size: NA; J: TRBJ2-3; CDR3: CASSYVGADTQYF; DNA: TGTGCCAGCAGTTACGTAGGAGCTGATACGCAGTATTTT
D: NA; length: 15; V: TRBV2; size: NA; J: TRBJ1-4; CDR3: CASSERQYSNEKLFF; DNA: TGTGCCAGCAGTGAACGGCAGTACTCTAATGAAAAACTGTTTTTT
D: TRBD2; length: 15; V: TRBV14; size: NA; J: TRBJ2-7; CDR3: CASSRGTTTPREQYF; DNA: TGTGCCAGCAGCCGCGGGACTACAACCCCGAGGGAGCAGTACTTC
D: TRBD2; length: 16; V: TRBV13; size: NA; J: TRBJ2-2; CDR3: CASSTRTSGRAGELFF; DNA: TGTGCCAGCAGCACCCGGACTAGCGGGAGGGCCGGGGAGCTGTTTTTT
D: TRBD1; length: 15; V: TRBV29-1; size: NA; J: TRBJ2-5; CDR3: CSVETGTGPLGTQYF; DNA: TGCAGCGTAGAAACCGGGACAGGGCCCCTAGGGACCCAGTACTTC